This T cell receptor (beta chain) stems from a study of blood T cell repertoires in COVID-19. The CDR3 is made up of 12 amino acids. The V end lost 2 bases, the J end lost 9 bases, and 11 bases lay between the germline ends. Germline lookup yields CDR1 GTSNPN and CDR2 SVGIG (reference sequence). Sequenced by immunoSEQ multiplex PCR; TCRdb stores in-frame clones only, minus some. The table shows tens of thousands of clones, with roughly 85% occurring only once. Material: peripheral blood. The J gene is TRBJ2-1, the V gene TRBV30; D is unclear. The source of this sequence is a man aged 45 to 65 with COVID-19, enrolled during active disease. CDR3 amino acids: CAWSRESAEQFF. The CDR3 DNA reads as TGTGCCTGGAGTCGAGAGAGTGCTGAGCAGTTCTTC. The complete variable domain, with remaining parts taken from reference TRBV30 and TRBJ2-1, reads SQTIHQWPATLVQPVGSPLSLECTVEGTSNPNLYWYRQAAGRGLQLLFYSVGIGQISSEVPQNLSASRPQDRQFILSSKKLLLSDSGFYLCAWSRESAEQFFGPGTRLTVL.